This section outlines one T cell receptor beta chain sequence together with its context. What it binds is unknown. This entry comes from a study of shared clonotypes between healthy human individuals. Authors' processing steps: Quality scores were absent from the junction-only immunoSEQ sequences, so filtering differed. Repertoires were generated with immunoSEQ multiplex PCR, while TCRdb's copy carries only in-frame clones and drops some. For V, J and clone size, that table is used; D and trimming come from the DNA. The data contain about 1,800,000 clones, about 95% of them singletons. Naive CD8 cells comprised CD45RO-negative, CCR7-positively selected cells, excluding terminally differentiated effector memory CD45RA+ cells. All of the donors resided in Nashville, Tennessee, and each was a Caucasian adult. Points from the study as a whole: Large sequencing depth failed to make sorted-subset sequencing complete, rarefaction showed.

The sample comprised naive CD8+ T cells sorted from blood. This receptor was identified in a man aged 18 to 30 in good health.

The CDR3 reads CASSLLGGTEISYEQYF. The CDR3 DNA is TGTGCCAGCAGCTTGCTCGGCGGGACAGAAATTTCCTACGAGCAGTACTTC. The V gene is TRBV5-6, the J gene TRBJ2-7, with D possibly being TRBD1 (7 bases). The CDR3 is made up of 17 amino acids. Germline V gives CDR1 SGHDT, CDR2 YYEEEE. Trimming took 1 base from V and 1 from J, leaving 18 bases between them.